This TCR beta chain was profiled in a study of Ad26.COV2.S vaccination and SARS-CoV-2 variants. TCRdb's copy holds only in-frame clones and misses some; the assay was immunoSEQ multiplex PCR. The data hold around 310,000 clones, with roughly 90% observed a single time. The CDR3 length is 14 residues. The germline V gene encodes CDR1 SGHNT and CDR2 YYREEE (reference sequence). The V end was cut by 6 bases, the J end by 2 bases, with 12 bases between. Treatment given: some 20 received Ad26.COV2.S at low or high dose, single or two shots; 5 received placebo; per-sample allocation not given. Following the first vaccine or placebo injection, samples were taken on day 63.

The input for sequencing was peripheral blood, taken in a trial of Ad26.COV2.S vaccine versus placebo. The sequence came from a person between 18 and 65 years old who received the Ad26.COV2.S COVID-19 vaccine or a placebo. V usage is TRBV5-4 and J usage is TRBJ2-1; TRBD1 is a possible D gene (6 bases). The CDR3 reads CASKGTLAYNEQFF. CDR3 DNA sequence: TGTGCCAGCAAGGGGACACTAGCCTACAATGAGCAGTTCTTC.